This paragraph covers one T cell receptor beta chain sequence. Its antigen is currently unknown. These data belong to a study of T cell repertoires in cytomegalovirus infection. About the research overall: Newly reported HLA-C-restricted and thoroughly characterized HLA-B-restricted CMV epitopes were employed. Shared public TCR beta signatures pointed to both CMV infection and a matching HLA type.

Study-level points and caveats: People with CMV and the relevant HLA were identified by cumulative public TCR beta family frequency. CMV-specific TCR beta clonotypes restricted by HLA-C dominated the ex vivo response.

TCRdb ran MiXCR on the reads and lists one entry per CDR3 protein. This table has about half a million distinct CDR3 sequences, 33% appearing once. This sample comprised cultured PBMCs, obtained from culture after CMV antigen stimulation. The TCR comes from a human donor in good health (CMV status not recorded). Some clones in this sample may be carry-over from other donors' samples.

The CDR3 DNA reads as TGTGCCAGCAGCCAAGATTTAGAGGGAGGCGGGTCCAATGAGCAGTTCTTC. Translating gives CASSQDLEGGGSNEQFF. The gene calls are TRBV3-1 and TRBJ2-1, with TRBD2 as a possible D gene (6 bases). This CDR3 region has 17 residues. V lost 0 bases to trimming and J lost 6 bases, with 18 bases between them. Per the germline V gene, CDR1 is LGHDT and CDR2 is YNNKEL (reference sequence).